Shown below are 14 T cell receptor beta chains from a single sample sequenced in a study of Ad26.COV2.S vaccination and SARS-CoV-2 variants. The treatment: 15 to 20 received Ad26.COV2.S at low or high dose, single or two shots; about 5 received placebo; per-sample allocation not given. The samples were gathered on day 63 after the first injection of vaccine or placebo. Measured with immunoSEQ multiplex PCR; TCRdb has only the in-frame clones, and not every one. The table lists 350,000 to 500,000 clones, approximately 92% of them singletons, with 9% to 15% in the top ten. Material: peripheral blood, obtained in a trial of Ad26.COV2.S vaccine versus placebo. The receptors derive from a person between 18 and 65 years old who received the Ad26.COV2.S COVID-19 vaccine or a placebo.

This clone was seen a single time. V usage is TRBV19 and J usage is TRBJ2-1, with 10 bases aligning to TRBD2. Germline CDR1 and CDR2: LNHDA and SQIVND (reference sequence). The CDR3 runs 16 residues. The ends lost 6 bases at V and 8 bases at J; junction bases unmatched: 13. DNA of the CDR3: TGTGCCAGTAGCCCTATAGTAGCGGGAGGAAGGGATGAGCAGTTCTTC. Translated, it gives CASSPIVAGGRDEQFF.

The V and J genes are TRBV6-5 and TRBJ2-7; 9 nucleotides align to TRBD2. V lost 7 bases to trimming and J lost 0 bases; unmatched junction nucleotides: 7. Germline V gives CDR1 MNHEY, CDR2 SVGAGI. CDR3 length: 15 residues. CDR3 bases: TGTGCCAGCAAGAAACTAGCGGGTAGCTCCTACGAGCAGTACTTC. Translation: CASKKLAGSSYEQYF.

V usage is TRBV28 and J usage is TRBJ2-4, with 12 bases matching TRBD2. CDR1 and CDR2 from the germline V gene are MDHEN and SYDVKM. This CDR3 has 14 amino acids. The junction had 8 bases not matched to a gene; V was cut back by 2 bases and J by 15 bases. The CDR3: CASSLLAGGGLWYF. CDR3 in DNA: TGTGCCAGCAGTTTACTAGCGGGAGGGGGATTATGGTACTTC. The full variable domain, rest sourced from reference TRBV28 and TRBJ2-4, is DVKVTQSSRYLVKRTGEKVFLECVQDMDHENMFWYRQDPGLGLRLIYFSYDVKMKEKGDIPEGYSVSREKKERFSLILESASTNQTSMYLCASSLLAGGGLWYFGAGTRLSVL.

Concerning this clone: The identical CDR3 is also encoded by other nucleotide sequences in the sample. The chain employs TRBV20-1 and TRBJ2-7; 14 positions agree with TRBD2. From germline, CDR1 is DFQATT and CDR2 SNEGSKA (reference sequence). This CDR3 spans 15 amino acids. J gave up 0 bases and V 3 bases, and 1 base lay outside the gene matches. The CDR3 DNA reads TGCAGTGCTAGTGGGACTAGCGGGAGCTCCTACGAGCAGTACTTC. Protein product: CSASGTSGSSYEQYF.

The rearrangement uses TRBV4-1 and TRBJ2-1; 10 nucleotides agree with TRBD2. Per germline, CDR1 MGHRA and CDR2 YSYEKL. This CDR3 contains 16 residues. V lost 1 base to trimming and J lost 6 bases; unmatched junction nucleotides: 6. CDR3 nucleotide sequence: TGCGCCAGCAGCCAAGGGAGGGCTAGCGGGAGCAATGAGCAGTTCTTC. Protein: CASSQGRASGSNEQFF.

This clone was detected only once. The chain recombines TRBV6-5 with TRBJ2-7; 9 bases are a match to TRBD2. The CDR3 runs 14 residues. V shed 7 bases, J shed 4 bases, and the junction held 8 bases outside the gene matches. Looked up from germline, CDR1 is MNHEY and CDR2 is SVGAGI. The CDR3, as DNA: TGTGCCAGCACAGGGCTAGCGGGACCTTACGAGCAGTACTTC. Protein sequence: CASTGLAGPYEQYF.

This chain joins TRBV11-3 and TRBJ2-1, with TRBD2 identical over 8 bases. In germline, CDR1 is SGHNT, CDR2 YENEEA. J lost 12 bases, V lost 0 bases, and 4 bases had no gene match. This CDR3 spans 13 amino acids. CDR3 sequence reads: CASSLDFAGGQFF. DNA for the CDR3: TGTGCCAGCAGCTTAGATTTCGCGGGAGGGCAGTTCTTC.

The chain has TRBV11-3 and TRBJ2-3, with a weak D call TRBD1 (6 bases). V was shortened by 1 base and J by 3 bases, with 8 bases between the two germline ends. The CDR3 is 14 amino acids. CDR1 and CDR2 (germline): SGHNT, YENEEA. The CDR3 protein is CASSLGGRTDTQYF. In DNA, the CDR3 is TGTGCCAGCAGCTTAGGGGGGCGTACAGATACGCAGTATTTT.

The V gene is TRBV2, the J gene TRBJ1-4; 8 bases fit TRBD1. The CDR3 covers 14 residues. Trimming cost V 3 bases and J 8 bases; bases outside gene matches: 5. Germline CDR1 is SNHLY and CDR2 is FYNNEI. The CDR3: CASSETGVGEKLFF. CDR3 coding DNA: TGTGCCAGCAGTGAGACAGGGGTCGGGGAAAAACTGTTTTTT.

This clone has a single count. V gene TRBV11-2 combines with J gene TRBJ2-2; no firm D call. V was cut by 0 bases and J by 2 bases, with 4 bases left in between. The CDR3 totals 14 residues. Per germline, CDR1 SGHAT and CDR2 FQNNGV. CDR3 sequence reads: CASSLDRNTGELFF. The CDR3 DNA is TGTGCCAGCAGCTTAGACCGAAACACCGGGGAGCTGTTTTTT.

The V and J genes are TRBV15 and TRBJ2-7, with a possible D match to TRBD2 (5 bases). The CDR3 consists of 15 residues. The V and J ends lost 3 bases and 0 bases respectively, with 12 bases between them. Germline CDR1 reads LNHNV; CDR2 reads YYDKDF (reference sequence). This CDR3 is CATSRQRMTSYEQYF. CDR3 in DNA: TGTGCCACCAGCAGGCAGCGGATGACCTCCTACGAGCAGTACTTC.

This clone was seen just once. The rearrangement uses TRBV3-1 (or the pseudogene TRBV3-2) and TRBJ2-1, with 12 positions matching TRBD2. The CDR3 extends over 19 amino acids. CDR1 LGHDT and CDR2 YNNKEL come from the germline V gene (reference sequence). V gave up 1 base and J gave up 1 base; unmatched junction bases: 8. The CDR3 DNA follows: TGTGCCAGCAGCCAAGGGACTAGCGGGATGTACCTTTCCTACAATGAGCAGTTCTTC. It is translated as CASSQGTSGMYLSYNEQFF.

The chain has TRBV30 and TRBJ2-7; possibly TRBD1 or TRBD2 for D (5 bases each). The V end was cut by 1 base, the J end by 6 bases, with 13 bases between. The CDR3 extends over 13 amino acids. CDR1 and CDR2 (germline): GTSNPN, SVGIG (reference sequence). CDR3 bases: TGTGCCTGGAGTGCCCTTGGGGGTCTCGAGCAGTACTTC. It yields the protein CAWSALGGLEQYF. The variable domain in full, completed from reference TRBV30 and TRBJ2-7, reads SQTIHQWPATLVQPVGSPLSLECTVEGTSNPNLYWYRQAAGRGLQLLFYSVGIGQISSEVPQNLSASRPQDRQFILSSKKLLLSDSGFYLCAWSALGGLEQYFGPGTRLTVT.

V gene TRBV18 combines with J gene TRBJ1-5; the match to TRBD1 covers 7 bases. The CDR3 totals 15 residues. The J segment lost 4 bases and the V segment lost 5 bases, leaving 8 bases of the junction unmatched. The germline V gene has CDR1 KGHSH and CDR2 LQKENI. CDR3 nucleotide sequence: TGTGCCAGCTCATCTCAGGACAGGCCAAATCAGCCCCAGCATTTT. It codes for CASSSQDRPNQPQHF.